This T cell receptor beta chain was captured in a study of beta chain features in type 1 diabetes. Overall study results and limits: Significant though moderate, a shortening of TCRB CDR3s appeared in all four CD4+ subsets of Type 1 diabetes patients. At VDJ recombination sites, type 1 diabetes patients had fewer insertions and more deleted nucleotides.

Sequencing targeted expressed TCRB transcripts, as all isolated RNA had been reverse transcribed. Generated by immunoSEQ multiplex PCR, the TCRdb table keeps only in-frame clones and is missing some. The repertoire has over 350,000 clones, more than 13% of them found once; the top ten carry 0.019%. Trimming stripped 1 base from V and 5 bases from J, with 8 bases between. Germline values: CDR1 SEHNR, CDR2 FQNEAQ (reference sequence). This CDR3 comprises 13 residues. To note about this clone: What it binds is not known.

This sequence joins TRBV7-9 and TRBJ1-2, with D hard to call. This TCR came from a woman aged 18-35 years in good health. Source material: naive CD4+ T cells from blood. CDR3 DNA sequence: TGTGCCAGCAGCTTAGGGCAGCGATATGGCTACACCTTC. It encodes CASSLGQRYGYTF.